The 26 T cell receptor beta chains presented below share a single source sample, sequenced in a study of shared clonotypes between healthy human individuals. Produced via immunoSEQ multiplex PCR; TCRdb's table is partial and in-frame only. The sample consists of around 1.4 million clones, approximately 98.5% of them appearing once. Sequencing input: naive CD4+ T cells sorted from blood. The sample's subset: CD45RA+ positively selected. The receptor source for this set is a man aged 30 to 39 in good health.

Comments on this clone: This specimen includes other DNA sequences encoding the same CDR3. The rearrangement joins TRBV5-1 to TRBJ2-7; D is perhaps TRBD1 (6 bases). Trimming pared 1 base from V and 1 base from J, leaving 6 bases between. The V gene's germline CDR1 is SGHRS and CDR2 YFSETQ. This CDR3 region has 13 residues. The CDR3 region is CASSLTGSYEQYF. For the CDR3, the DNA is TGCGCCAGCAGCTTGACAGGGTCCTACGAGCAGTACTTC. Looking up the rest from reference TRBV5-1 and TRBJ2-7 gives the full variable domain: KAGVTQTPRYLIKTRGQQVTLSCSPISGHRSVSWYQQTPGQGLQFLFEYFSETQRNKGNFPGRFSGRQFSNSRSEMNVSTLELGDSALYLCASSLTGSYEQYFGPGTRLTVT.

V and J are TRBV27 and TRBJ2-7, with a tentative D call TRBD1 (6 bases). V was clipped by 5 bases and J by 0 bases, with 14 bases between them. Germline CDR1 reads MNHEY; CDR2 reads SMNVEV (reference sequence). This CDR3 has 15 amino acids. CDR3 in amino acids: CASSLETGSSYEQYF. The CDR3 region has the DNA TGTGCCAGCAGTCTTGAGACAGGTTCCTCCTACGAGCAGTACTTC.

The chain employs TRBV5-1 and TRBJ2-5; unclear D gene. The CDR3 length is 13 residues. Trimming took off 0 bases at V and 5 bases at J, with 8 bases between the two ends. CDR1 is SGHRS, CDR2 YFSETQ, per germline. The DNA for the CDR3 is TGCGCCAGCAGCTTGGCGGCGGTTGAGACCCAGTACTTC. This sequence encodes CASSLAAVETQYF.

V and J are TRBV5-6 and TRBJ2-2; the match to TRBD2 covers 8 bases. The length of the CDR3 is 15 residues. CDR1 and CDR2 (germline): SGHDT, YYEEEE. J lost 3 bases, V lost 4 bases, and 5 bases had no gene match. CDR3 coding DNA: TGTGCCAGCAGCCCCACGGGGGGGTACACCGGGGAGCTGTTTTTT. It codes for CASSPTGGYTGELFF.

This clone was picked up one time. The rearrangement joins TRBV2 to TRBJ1-1; no clear D. Trimming took off 3 bases at V and 3 bases at J, with 8 bases between the two ends. Germline values: CDR1 SNHLY, CDR2 FYNNEI. The CDR3 covers 13 residues. The CDR3 DNA reads TGTGCCAGCAGTGAGGACGGAGACACTGAAGCTTTCTTT. Amino acid sequence: CASSEDGDTEAFF.

This chain uses TRBV28 with TRBJ2-3, with 7 bases identical to TRBD2. V was pared by 2 bases and J by 3 bases, with 8 bases of the junction left unmatched. The germline CDR1 and CDR2 sequences are MDHEN and SYDVKM. The CDR3 consists of 16 residues. The CDR3 sequence: CASSLLTTGRTDTQYF. DNA of the CDR3: TGTGCCAGCAGTTTACTAACAACCGGGAGGACAGATACGCAGTATTTT.

V and J are TRBV19 and TRBJ2-5; 7 bases map to TRBD2. V lost 9 bases and J lost 5; bases outside the gene matches: 6. CDR1 and CDR2 (germline): LNHDA, SQIVND (reference sequence). The CDR3 loop spans 12 amino acids. The CDR3 spells CASGDYGETQYF. The CDR3 DNA reads as TGTGCCAGCGGGGACTACGGGGAGACCCAGTACTTC.

V gene TRBV6-5 combines with J gene TRBJ1-1; D call uncertain. Between the trimmed V and J ends, which lost 0 bases and 0 bases, there was a span of 11 bases. Germline CDR1 reads MNHEY; CDR2 reads SVGAGI. The CDR3 sequence is 16 residues long. CDR3 bases: TGTGCCAGCAGTTACTCCCCAGATTATATGAACACTGAAGCTTTCTTT. This gives the protein CASSYSPDYMNTEAFF.

The chain is built from TRBV5-1 and TRBJ1-4, with D perhaps TRBD1 (6 bases). Germline CDR1 is SGHRS and CDR2 is YFSETQ. V gave up 4 bases and J gave up 0 bases, with 10 bases separating them. CDR3 length equals 15 residues. The CDR3 DNA reads TGCGCCAGCAGCGAAACAGGGTCAACTAATGAAAAACTGTTTTTT. Encoded protein: CASSETGSTNEKLFF.

The chain recombines TRBV10-3 with TRBJ1-4; TRBD1 agrees at 9 bases. Germline trimming cut 2 bases from V and 7 bases from J; bases unmatched to any gene: 11. The CDR3 sequence is 17 residues long. CDR1 ENHRY and CDR2 SYGVKD come from the germline V gene. This CDR3 is CAISEPEQDRGIEKLFF. The CDR3 DNA reads TGTGCCATCAGTGAGCCGGAACAGGACAGGGGTATTGAAAAACTGTTTTTT.

The chain couples TRBV5-1 to TRBJ2-7, with a tentative D call TRBD1 (6 bases). The germline V gene encodes CDR1 SGHRS and CDR2 YFSETQ. V was cut by 1 base and J by 1 base, with 12 bases left in between. CDR3 length equals 15 residues. This CDR3 reads CASSLRGMGSYEQYF. The CDR3 nucleotides read TGCGCCAGCAGCTTGAGGGGGATGGGATCCTACGAGCAGTACTTC.

The chain is built from TRBV10-3 and TRBJ2-3; 8 nucleotides line up with TRBD2. CDR1 and CDR2 (germline): ENHRY, SYGVKD. V lost 5 bases and J lost 1; bases outside the gene matches: 5. This CDR3 region has 15 residues. The CDR3 DNA reads as TGTGCCATCAGTATCACTAGCGGTGGCACAGATACGCAGTATTTT. This gives the protein CAISITSGGTDTQYF.

V gene TRBV13 combines with J gene TRBJ2-3, with no clear D. CDR1 is PRHDT, CDR2 FYEKMQ, per germline (reference sequence). The germline V and J ends were trimmed by 5 bases and 1 base, with 13 bases remaining between them. This CDR3 has 15 amino acids. The CDR3 reads CASSVVRTGTDTQYF. The DNA of the CDR3 is TGTGCCAGCAGCGTGGTGAGGACCGGCACAGATACGCAGTATTTT.

The rearrangement uses TRBV2 and TRBJ2-1; 11 bases line up with TRBD2. Looked up from germline, CDR1 is SNHLY and CDR2 is FYNNEI. CDR3 length equals 15 residues. The V gene end was trimmed by 7 bases and the J gene end by 6 bases; junction bases not matched to a gene: 8. CDR3 in amino acids: CASTLTSGIGNEQFF. DNA for the CDR3: TGTGCCAGCACCCTGACTAGCGGGATAGGCAATGAGCAGTTCTTC.

The V call is TRBV5-4, the J call TRBJ2-1; 7 bases agree with TRBD2. Trimming cost V 0 bases and J 5 bases; bases outside gene matches: 8. This CDR3 is 16 amino acids long. In germline, CDR1 is SGHNT, CDR2 YYREEE (reference sequence). CDR3: CASSLGGGLENNEQFF. The CDR3 coding sequence is TGTGCCAGCAGCTTGGGAGGCGGACTAGAGAACAATGAGCAGTTCTTC.

This chain uses TRBV5-1 with TRBJ2-5, with D perhaps TRBD2 (6 bases). The CDR3 has 15 residues. Germline-derived CDR1 and CDR2 are SGHRS and YFSETQ. The ends were cut back, 3 bases at V and 5 bases at J, with 17 bases in the middle. CDR3 protein: CASSSPESGQETQYF. The CDR3 coding sequence is TGCGCCAGCAGCTCTCCAGAGAGCGGGCAGGAGACCCAGTACTTC.

This chain links TRBV5-1 with TRBJ1-1, with D possibly TRBD1 on 6 matching bases. Germline lookup yields CDR1 SGHRS and CDR2 YFSETQ. The CDR3 has 15 amino acids. Trimming took 4 bases from V and 1 from J, leaving 14 bases between them. CDR3 sequence (DNA): TGCGCCAGCAGCGCATCTTACAGGGAGAACACTGAAGCTTTCTTT. Residues: CASSASYRENTEAFF.

To note about this clone: The sample contains more than one DNA sequence encoding this CDR3. This chain joins TRBV5-4 and TRBJ2-1; 16 bases line up with TRBD2. The CDR3 runs to 18 residues. The V gene end was trimmed by 0 bases and the J gene end by 4 bases; junction bases not matched to a gene: 4. Looked up from germline, CDR1 is SGHNT and CDR2 is YYREEE (reference sequence). Here the CDR3 DNA reads TGTGCCAGCAGCTTGGGGGGACTAGCGGGAGGGCCATACAATGAGCAGTTCTTC. Translation: CASSLGGLAGGPYNEQFF.

This chain joins TRBV5-6 and TRBJ2-2; D might be TRBD1 (6 bases). Trimming cost V 3 bases and J 3 bases, with 15 bases left between them. The CDR3 loop spans 16 amino acids. CDR1 is SGHDT, CDR2 YYEEEE, per germline. CDR3 amino acids: CASSSDSLRDTGELFF. CDR3 in DNA: TGTGCCAGCAGCTCGGACAGCTTGAGGGACACCGGGGAGCTGTTTTTT.

This chain uses TRBV14 with TRBJ1-2; D might be TRBD1 (5 bases). Germline V gene data show CDR1 as SGHDN and CDR2 as FVKESK. CDR3 length equals 16 residues. The V end was cut by 6 bases, the J end by 2 bases, with 19 bases between. This CDR3 is CASSRLGGRENYGYTF. The CDR3 DNA is TGTGCCAGCAGTCGCCTCGGAGGCAGGGAGAACTATGGCTACACCTTC.

V gene TRBV7-6 combines with J gene TRBJ2-5; D unclear. The V gene lost 5 bases and the J gene lost 5 bases, with 12 bases spanning the gap. This CDR3 is 13 amino acids long. Germline values: CDR1 SGHVS, CDR2 FNYEAQ. The DNA of the CDR3 is TGTGCCAGCAGCACGACTGTCTATGAGACCCAGTACTTC. As protein: CASSTTVYETQYF. Combining the CDR3 with reference TRBV7-6 and TRBJ2-5 gives the whole variable domain GAGVSQSPRYKVTKRGQDVALRCDPISGHVSLYWYRQALGQGPEFLTYFNYEAQQDKSGLPNDRFSAERPEGSISTLTIQRTEQRDSAMYRCASSTTVYETQYFGPGTRLLVL.

This chain connects TRBV7-3 to TRBJ1-2; D call uncertain. CDR3 length: 13 residues. V lost 0 bases, J lost 5 bases, and 7 bases lay in between. The germline CDR1 and CDR2 sequences are SGHTA and FQGTGA. The CDR3 reads CASSLTPRYGYTF. DNA for the CDR3: TGTGCCAGCAGCTTAACCCCCAGATATGGCTACACCTTC.

The chain recombines TRBV14 with TRBJ1-2; D is perhaps TRBD1 (6 bases). Trimming removed 3 bases from V and 8 bases from J, with 25 bases in between. The CDR3 is 17 residues long. Looked up from germline, CDR1 is SGHDN and CDR2 is FVKESK. CDR3 loop: CASSQAGTMVTAGGYTF. The CDR3 DNA sequence: TGTGCCAGCAGCCAGGCCGGGACAATGGTAACGGCGGGGGGCTACACCTTC.

The chain has TRBV4-1 and TRBJ2-7; D might be TRBD2 (6 bases). CDR1 MGHRA and CDR2 YSYEKL come from the germline V gene. The CDR3 sequence is 15 residues long. V lost 3 bases and J 4 bases, leaving 16 bases between the germline ends. DNA for the CDR3: TGCGCCAGCAGCCATCGGACTACCTGGATGTACGAGCAGTACTTC. It is translated as CASSHRTTWMYEQYF.

The chain's CDR3 is CSVATGGSYGYTF. The CDR3 coding sequence is TGCAGCGTTGCAACAGGGGGCTCCTATGGCTACACCTTC. This chain joins TRBV29-1 and TRBJ1-2; TRBD1 matches at 9 bases. CDR1 is SQVTM, CDR2 ANQGSEA, per germline. CDR3 length: 13 residues. With V trimmed by 4 bases and J by 4 bases, 4 bases remained unmatched.

The V gene is TRBV12-2, the J gene TRBJ1-2; the table's TRBD1 call for D was not verified on the DNA. TRBV12-2 is termed a pseudogene. The CDR3 extends over 15 amino acids. The CDR3 reads CASRLEGQGNYGYTF. CDR3 nucleotide sequence: TGTGCAAGTCGCTTAGAGGGACAGGGGAACTATGGCTACACCTTC.